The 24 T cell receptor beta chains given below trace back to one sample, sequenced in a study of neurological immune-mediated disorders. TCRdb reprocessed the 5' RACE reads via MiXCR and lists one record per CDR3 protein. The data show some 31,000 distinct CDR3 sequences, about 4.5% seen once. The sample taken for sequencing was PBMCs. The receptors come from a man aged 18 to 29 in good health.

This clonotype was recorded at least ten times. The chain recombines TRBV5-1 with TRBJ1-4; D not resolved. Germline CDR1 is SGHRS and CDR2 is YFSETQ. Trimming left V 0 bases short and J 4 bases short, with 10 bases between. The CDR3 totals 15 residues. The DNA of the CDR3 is TGCGCCAGCAGCTTGGTGTTTGGGCTTAATGAAAAACTGTTTTTT. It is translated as CASSLVFGLNEKLFF.

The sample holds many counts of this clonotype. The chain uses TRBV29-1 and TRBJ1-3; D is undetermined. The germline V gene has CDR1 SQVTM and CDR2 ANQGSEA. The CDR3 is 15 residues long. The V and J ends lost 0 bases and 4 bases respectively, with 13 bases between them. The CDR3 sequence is CSVEDRRTGGNTIYF. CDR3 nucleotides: TGCAGCGTTGAAGATCGGAGGACGGGAGGAAACACCATATATTTT.

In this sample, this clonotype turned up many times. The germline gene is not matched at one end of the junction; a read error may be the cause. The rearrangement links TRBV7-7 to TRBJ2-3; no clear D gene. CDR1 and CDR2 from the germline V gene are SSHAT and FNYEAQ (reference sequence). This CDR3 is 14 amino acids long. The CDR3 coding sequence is TGTGCTAGCAGCTTAGGGTTGGGCACAGATACGCAGTATTTT. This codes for CASSLGLGTDTQYF.

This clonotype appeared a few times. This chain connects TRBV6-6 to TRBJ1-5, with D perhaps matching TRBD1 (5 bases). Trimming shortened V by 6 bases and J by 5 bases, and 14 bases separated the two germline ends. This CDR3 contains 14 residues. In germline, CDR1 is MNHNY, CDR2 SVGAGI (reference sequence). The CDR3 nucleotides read TGTGCCAGCAGCCTTGCTGGGGCGGATCAGCCCCAGCATTTT. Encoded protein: CASSLAGADQPQHF.

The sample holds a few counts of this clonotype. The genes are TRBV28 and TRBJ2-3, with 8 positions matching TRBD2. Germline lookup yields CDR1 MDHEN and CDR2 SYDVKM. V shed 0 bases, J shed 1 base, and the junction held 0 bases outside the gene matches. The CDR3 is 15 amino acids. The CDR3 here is CASSLWTSGTDTQYF. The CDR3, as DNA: TGTGCCAGCAGTTTATGGACTAGCGGCACAGATACGCAGTATTTT.

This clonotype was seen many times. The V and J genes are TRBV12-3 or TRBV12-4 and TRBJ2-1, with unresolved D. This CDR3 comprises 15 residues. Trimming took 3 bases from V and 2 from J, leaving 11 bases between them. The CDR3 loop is CASSFGLRPYNEQFF. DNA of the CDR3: TGTGCCAGCAGTTTCGGGCTCCGACCCTACAATGAGCAGTTCTTC.

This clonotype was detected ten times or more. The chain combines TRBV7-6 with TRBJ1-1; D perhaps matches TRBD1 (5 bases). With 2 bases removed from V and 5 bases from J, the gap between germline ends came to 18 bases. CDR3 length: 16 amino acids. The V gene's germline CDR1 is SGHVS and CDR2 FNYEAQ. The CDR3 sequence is CASSLQAGGSRTEAFF. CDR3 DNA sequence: TGTGCCAGCAGCTTACAGGCGGGGGGTTCTCGGACTGAAGCTTTCTTT.

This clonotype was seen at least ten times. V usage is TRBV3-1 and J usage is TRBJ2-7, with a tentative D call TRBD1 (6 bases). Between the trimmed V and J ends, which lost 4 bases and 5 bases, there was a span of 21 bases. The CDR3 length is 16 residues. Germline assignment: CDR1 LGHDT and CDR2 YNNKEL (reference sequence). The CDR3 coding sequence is TGTGCCAGCAGCCCTCCCCCCCCAGGGGACCTCGACGAGCAGTACTTC. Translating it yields CASSPPPPGDLDEQYF.

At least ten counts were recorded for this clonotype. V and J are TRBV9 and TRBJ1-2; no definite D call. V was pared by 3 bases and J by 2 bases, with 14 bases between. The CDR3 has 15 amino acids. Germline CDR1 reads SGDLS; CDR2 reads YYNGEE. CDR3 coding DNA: TGTGCCAGCAGCGACGCCCCCAAGGCGAACTATGGCTACACCTTC. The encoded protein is CASSDAPKANYGYTF.

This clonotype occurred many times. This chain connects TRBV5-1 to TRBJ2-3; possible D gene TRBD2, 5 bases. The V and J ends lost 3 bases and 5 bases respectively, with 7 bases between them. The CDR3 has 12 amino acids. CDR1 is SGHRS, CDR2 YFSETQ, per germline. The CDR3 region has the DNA TGCGCCAGCAGCTCGGGAAGAGATACGCAGTATTTT. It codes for CASSSGRDTQYF.

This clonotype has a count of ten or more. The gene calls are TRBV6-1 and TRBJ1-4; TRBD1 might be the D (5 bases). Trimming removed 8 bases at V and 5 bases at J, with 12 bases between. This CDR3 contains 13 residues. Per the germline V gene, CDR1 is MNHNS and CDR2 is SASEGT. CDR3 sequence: CASLRQRNEKLFF. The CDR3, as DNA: TGTGCCAGCCTACGACAGCGAAATGAAAAACTGTTTTTT.

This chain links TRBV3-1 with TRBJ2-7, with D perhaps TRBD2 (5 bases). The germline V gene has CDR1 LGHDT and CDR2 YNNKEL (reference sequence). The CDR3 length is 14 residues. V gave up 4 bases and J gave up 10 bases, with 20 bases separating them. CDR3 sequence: CASSLSASGCEQYF. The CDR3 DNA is TGTGCCAGCAGCCTATCGGCATCGGGATGCGAACAGTACTTC.

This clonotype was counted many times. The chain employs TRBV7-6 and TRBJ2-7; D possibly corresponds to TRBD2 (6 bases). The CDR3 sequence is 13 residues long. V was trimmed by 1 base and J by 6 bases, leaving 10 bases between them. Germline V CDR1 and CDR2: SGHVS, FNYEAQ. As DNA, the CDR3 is TGTGCCAGCAGCTTAGAATGGGGAGGCGAGCAGTACTTC. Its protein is CASSLEWGGEQYF.

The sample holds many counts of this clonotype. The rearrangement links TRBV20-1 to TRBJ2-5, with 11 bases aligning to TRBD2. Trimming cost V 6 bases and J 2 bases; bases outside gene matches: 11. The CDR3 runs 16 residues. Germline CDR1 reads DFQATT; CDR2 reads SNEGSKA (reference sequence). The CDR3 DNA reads TGCAGTGCCAACCCCCGACTAGCGGGGACACAAGAGACCCAGTACTTC. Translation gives CSANPRLAGTQETQYF.

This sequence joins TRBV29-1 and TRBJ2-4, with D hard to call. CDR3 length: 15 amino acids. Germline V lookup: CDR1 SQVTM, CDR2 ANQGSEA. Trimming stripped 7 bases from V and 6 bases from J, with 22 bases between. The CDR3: CSASSPNRERNIQYF. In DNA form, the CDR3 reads TGCAGCGCCTCCTCTCCGAATAGGGAACGAAACATTCAGTACTTC.

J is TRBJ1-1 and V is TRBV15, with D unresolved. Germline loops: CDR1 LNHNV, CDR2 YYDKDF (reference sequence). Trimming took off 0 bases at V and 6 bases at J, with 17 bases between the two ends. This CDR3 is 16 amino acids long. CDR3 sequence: CATSRDRPPKEAEAFF. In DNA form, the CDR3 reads TGTGCCACCAGCAGAGATAGGCCCCCTAAAGAGGCTGAAGCTTTCTTT.

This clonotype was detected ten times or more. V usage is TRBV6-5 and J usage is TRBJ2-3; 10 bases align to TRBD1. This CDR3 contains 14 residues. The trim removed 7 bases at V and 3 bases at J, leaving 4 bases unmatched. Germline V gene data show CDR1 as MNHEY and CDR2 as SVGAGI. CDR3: CASTRTGGTDTQYF. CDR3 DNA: TGTGCCAGCACCCGGACAGGGGGTACAGATACGCAGTATTTT.

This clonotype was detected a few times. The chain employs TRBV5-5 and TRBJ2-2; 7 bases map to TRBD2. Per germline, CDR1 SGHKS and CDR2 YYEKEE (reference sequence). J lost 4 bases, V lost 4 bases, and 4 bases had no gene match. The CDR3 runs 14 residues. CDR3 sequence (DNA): TGTGCCAGCAGCCTGGGGGAGGGCACCGGGGAGCTGTTTTTT. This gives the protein CASSLGEGTGELFF.

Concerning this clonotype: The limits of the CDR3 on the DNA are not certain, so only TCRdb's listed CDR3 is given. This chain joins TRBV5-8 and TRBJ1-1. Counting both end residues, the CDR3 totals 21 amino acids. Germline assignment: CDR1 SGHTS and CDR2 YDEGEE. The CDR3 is CASSFYICSASPQTVNTEAFF.

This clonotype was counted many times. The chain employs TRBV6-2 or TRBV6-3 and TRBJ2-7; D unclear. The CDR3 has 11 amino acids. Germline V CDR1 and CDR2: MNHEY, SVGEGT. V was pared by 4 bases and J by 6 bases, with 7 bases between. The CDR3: CASSFDSEQYF. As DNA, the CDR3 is TGTGCCAGCAGTTTCGATTCCGAGCAGTACTTC.

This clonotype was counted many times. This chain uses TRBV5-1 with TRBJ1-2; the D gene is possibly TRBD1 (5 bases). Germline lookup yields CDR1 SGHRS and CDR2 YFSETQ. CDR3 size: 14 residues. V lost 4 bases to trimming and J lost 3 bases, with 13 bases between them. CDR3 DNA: TGCGCCAGCAGCCGGGACGGCTCCCACTATGGCTACACCTTC. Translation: CASSRDGSHYGYTF.

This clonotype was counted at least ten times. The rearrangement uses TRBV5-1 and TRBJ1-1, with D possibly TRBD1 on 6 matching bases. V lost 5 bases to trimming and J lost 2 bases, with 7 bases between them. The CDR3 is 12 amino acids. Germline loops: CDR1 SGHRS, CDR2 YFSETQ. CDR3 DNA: TGCGCCAGCAGACAGGGCAACACTGAAGCTTTCTTT. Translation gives CASRQGNTEAFF.

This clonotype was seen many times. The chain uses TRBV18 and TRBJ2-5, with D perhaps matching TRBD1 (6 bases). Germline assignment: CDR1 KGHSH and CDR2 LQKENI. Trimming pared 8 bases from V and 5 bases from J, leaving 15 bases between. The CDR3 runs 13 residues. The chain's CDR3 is CASKSDSRETQYF. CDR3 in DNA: TGTGCCAGCAAATCGGACAGTAGGGAGACCCAGTACTTC.

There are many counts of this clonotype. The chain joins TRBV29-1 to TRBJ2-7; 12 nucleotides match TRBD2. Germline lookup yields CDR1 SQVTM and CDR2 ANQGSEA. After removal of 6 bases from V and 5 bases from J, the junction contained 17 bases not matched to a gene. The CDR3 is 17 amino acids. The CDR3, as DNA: TGCAGCGTATCGAGCGACCTACTAGCGGGGGGTGTCAACGAGCAGTACTTC. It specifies CSVSSDLLAGGVNEQYF.